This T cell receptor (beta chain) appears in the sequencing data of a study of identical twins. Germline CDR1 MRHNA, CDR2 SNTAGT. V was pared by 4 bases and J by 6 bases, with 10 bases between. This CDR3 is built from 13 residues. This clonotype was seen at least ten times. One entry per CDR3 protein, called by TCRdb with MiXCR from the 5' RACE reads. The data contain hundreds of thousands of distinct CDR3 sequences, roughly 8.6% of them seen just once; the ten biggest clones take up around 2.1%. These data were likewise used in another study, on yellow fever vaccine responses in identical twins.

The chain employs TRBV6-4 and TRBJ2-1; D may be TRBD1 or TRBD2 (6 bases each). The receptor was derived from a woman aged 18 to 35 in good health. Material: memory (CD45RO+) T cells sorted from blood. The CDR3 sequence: CASSGGAVNEQFF. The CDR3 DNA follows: TGTGCCAGCAGTGGGGGGGCCGTCAATGAGCAGTTCTTC.